This passage covers 4 T cell receptor beta chains from one sample sequenced in a study of blood T cell repertoires in COVID-19. Repertoires were generated with immunoSEQ multiplex PCR, while TCRdb's copy carries only in-frame clones and drops some. This sample has roughly 120,000 clones, with approximately 80% found just once. Input material: peripheral blood. These receptors were obtained from a woman in her fifties or sixties with acute or convalescent COVID-19.

V is TRBV15 and J is TRBJ1-5, with 7 bases lining up with TRBD1. The CDR3 extends over 18 amino acids. Unmatched junction bases numbered 9, after V lost 1 base and J lost 0 bases. Germline V gene sequence: CDR1 LNHNV, CDR2 YYDKDF (reference sequence). The CDR3 loop is CATSRGGDSFYSNQPQHF. The CDR3 nucleotides read TGTGCCACCAGCAGAGGGGGGGACAGTTTTTATAGCAATCAGCCCCAGCATTTT.

This clone occurred once. V and J are TRBV5-1 and TRBJ2-3; D is possibly TRBD1 (6 bases). The CDR3 contains 14 residues. Trimming took 7 bases from V and 6 from J, leaving 18 bases between them. CDR1 SGHRS and CDR2 YFSETQ come from the germline V gene. The CDR3 DNA sequence: TGCGCCAGCTCGAGGTGGGTGGGGGCGGATACGCAGTATTTT. Translation: CASSRWVGADTQYF.

V gene TRBV29-1 combines with J gene TRBJ1-4, with TRBD1 as a possible D gene (5 bases). V lost 2 bases, J lost 7 bases, and 11 bases lay in between. CDR1 is SQVTM and CDR2 is ANQGSEA in the germline V gene. The CDR3 covers 13 residues. The CDR3 here is CSVERQGGEKLFF. CDR3 sequence (DNA): TGCAGCGTTGAACGGCAGGGAGGTGAAAAACTGTTTTTT.

This clone has only a few counts. The chain carries TRBV6-6 and TRBJ1-5; TRBD1 matches at 9 bases. Germline CDR1 MNHNY, CDR2 SVGAGI (reference sequence). The CDR3 runs to 15 residues. V trimming: 4 bases; J trimming: 5 bases; junction bases outside the gene matches: 6. CDR3 nucleotide sequence: TGTGCCAGCAGTTCCGGGGGACAGGGCCATCAGCCCCAGCATTTT. It is translated as CASSSGGQGHQPQHF.